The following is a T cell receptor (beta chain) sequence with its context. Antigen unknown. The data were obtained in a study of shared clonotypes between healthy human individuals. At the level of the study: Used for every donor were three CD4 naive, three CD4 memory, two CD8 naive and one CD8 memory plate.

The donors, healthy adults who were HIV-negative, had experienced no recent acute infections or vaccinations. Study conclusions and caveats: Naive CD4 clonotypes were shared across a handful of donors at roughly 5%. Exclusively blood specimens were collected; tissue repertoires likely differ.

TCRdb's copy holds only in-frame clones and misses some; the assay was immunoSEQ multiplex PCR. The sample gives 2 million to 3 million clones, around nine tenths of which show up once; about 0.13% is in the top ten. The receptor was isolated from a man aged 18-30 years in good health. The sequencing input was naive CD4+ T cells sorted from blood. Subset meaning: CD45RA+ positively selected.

Here the CDR3 DNA reads TGTGCCTGGGTTCGTTTTGGACAGGGGGGAGATGGCTACACCTTC. This translates into CAWVRFGQGGDGYTF. The rearrangement uses TRBV30 and TRBJ1-2; 10 bases agree with TRBD1. Germline CDR1 reads GTSNPN; CDR2 reads SVGIG (reference sequence). This CDR3 spans 15 amino acids. V lost 5 bases and J lost 6; bases outside the gene matches: 12.